This TCR beta chain appears in the sequencing data of a study of blood T cells in healthy people across ages. About this clonotype itself: The antigen remains unidentified.

Primers used in a second PCR of roughly 6 to 11 cycles were a sample-barcoded 5' primer and a J-beta primer mix. TCRdb ran MiXCR on the 5' RACE reads and lists one entry per CDR3 protein. The repertoire includes hundreds of thousands of distinct CDR3 sequences, around 68% of them detected once, and 25% to 30% sits in the top ten. The donors, healthy Caucasians from Russia, were aged about 6 to 95. Peripheral blood was drawn, roughly 10 milliliters per donor. The amount of total RNA extracted per sample was at least 5.5 micrograms. Broader study findings: Naive CD4+ cells and diversity were both higher in long-lived donors than in aged donors.

Trimming cost V 5 bases and J 6 bases, with 21 bases left between them. The CDR3 is made up of 15 amino acids. Germline CDR1 is DFQATT and CDR2 is SNEGSKA (reference sequence). The receptor was isolated from a man younger than 45 in good health. The chain combines TRBV20-1 with TRBJ2-3; the D call may be TRBD1 or TRBD2 (6 bases each). The specimen was blood. The CDR3 protein is CSAGLDGGRFDTQYF. The CDR3 nucleotides read TGCAGTGCTGGTTTGGACGGGGGCAGGTTTGATACGCAGTATTTT.